Listed below are T cell receptor beta chains from one sample, sequenced in a study of T cell repertoires in cytomegalovirus infection. Which antigens these TCRs recognize remains unknown. TCRdb reprocessed the reads via MiXCR and lists one record per CDR3 protein. Among about half a million distinct CDR3 sequences listed, about two fifths were seen once. Specimen: cultured PBMCs, collected from culture after CMV antigen stimulation. These TCRs come from a human donor in good health (CMV status not recorded). Some clones in this sample may be carry-over from other donors' samples. The CDR3 runs from the conserved cysteine through the conserved F or W. A D gene is named only where the DNA matches it firmly. Part of the rows lack a size; the others show once, few, many or a class for expanded clones.

TRBV7-8	few	TRBJ1-4	NA	CASSYLPGGVKEKLFF	TGTGCCAGCAGCTACCTTCCTGGGGGCGTTAAGGAAAAACTGTTTTTT
TRBV11-2	NA	TRBJ2-4	NA	CASSFSSGSVAKNIQYF	TGTGCCAGCAGCTTTTCGTCAGGGTCAGTAGCCAAAAACATTCAGTACTTC
TRBV11-2	NA	TRBJ2-1	TRBD2	CASSPTGLAGGPYWNEQFF	TGTGCCAGCAGCCCGACGGGACTAGCGGGAGGGCCTTATTGGAATGAGCAGTTCTTC
TRBV7-2	many	TRBJ2-2	TRBD1	CASSSTGTGELFF	TGTGCCAGCAGCTCGACAGGGACCGGGGAGCTGTTTTTT
TRBV12-5	few	TRBJ2-3	TRBD2	CASGSTGRAGNTDTQYF	TGTGCTAGTGGTTCCACCGGACGAGCGGGAAACACAGATACGCAGTATTTT
TRBV7-2	NA	TRBJ2-5	NA	CASSILGGNQETQYF	TGTGCCAGCAGCATACTTGGGGGTAACCAAGAGACCCAGTACTTC
TRBV7-9	once	TRBJ1-4	TRBD1	CASSAGQGQKLFF	TGTGCCAGCAGCGCGGGACAGGGCCAAAAACTGTTTTTT
TRBV20-1	NA	TRBJ2-5	TRBD1	CSAKQGVYGKKETQYF	TGCAGTGCTAAACAGGGGGTCTACGGGAAAAAAGAGACCCAGTACTTC
TRBV12-3/TRBV12-4	NA	TRBJ1-2	TRBD1	CASSSMTGAWGGYTF	TGTGCCAGCAGTTCCATGACAGGGGCGTGGGGAGGCTACACCTTC
TRBV11-2	few	TRBJ2-2	TRBD2	CASSSTSEGSGELFF	TGTGCCAGCAGCTCTACTAGCGAAGGATCCGGGGAGCTGTTTTTT
TRBV18	once	TRBJ1-1	NA	CASSESGMNTEAFF	TGTGCCAGCTCAGAGAGTGGAATGAACACTGAAGCTTTCTTT
TRBV11-2	NA	TRBJ2-7	NA	CASSPRGANTYEQYF	TGTGCCAGCAGCCCCAGGGGCGCAAATACCTACGAGCAGTACTTC
TRBV6-6	NA	TRBJ2-3	NA	CASSYSADTSTDTQYF	TGTGCCAGCAGTTACTCGGCGGATACTAGCACAGATACGCAGTATTTT
TRBV5-6	NA	TRBJ2-2	TRBD1	CASSFYRGAPGELFF	TGTGCCAGCAGCTTCTACAGGGGCGCCCCCGGGGAGCTGTTTTTT
TRBV6-1	NA	TRBJ1-2	NA	CASSPPTDDLGYGYTF	TGTGCCAGCAGTCCCCCCACAGACGACTTGGGCTATGGCTACACCTTC
TRBV6-1	NA	TRBJ2-1	NA	CASSEAGESYNEQFF	TGTGCCAGCAGTGAAGCGGGGGAATCCTACAATGAGCAGTTCTTC
TRBV12-3/TRBV12-4	NA	TRBJ1-2	TRBD1	CASSLAGQGVSGYTF	TGTGCCAGCAGTTTAGCGGGACAGGGCGTTTCGGGCTACACCTTC
TRBV15	NA	TRBJ2-7	NA	CATSRAQSWQLKLSEQYF	TGTGCCACCAGCAGAGCGCAATCGTGGCAGCTCAAGCTCTCCGAGCAGTACTTC
TRBV6-1	NA	TRBJ2-3	NA	CASPRGKGTDTQYF	TGTGCCAGCCCCAGGGGCAAGGGCACAGATACGCAGTATTTT
TRBV7-2	many	TRBJ1-5	NA	CASSLWELGNQPQHF	TGTGCCAGCAGCTTATGGGAGCTAGGCAATCAGCCCCAGCATTTT
TRBV6-2/TRBV6-3	NA	TRBJ2-7	NA	CASRTPLYEQYF	TGTGCCAGCAGAACCCCCCTCTACGAGCAGTACTTC
TRBV19	few	TRBJ2-1	NA	CASSILSRGNEQFF	TGTGCCAGTAGTATCCTGAGCCGTGGCAATGAGCAGTTCTTC
TRBV28	NA	TRBJ1-4	NA	CASSYREKLFF	TGTGCCAGCAGTTACCGGGAAAAACTGTTTTTT
TRBV6-4	NA	TRBJ1-1	NA	CASSPFGGVNTEAFF	TGTGCCAGCAGCCCGTTTGGGGGGGTGAACACTGAAGCTTTCTTT
TRBV20-1	NA	TRBJ2-7	NA	CSAAPGWVSYEQYF	TGCAGTGCTGCCCCGGGCTGGGTATCATACGAGCAGTACTTC
TRBV7-2	few	TRBJ2-5	TRBD2	CASSLEGGGLGETQYF	TGTGCCAGCAGCTTAGAGGGCGGGGGGCTCGGGGAGACCCAGTACTTC
TRBV7-6	NA	TRBJ2-4	TRBD2	CASSTGGGDDIQYF	TGTGCCAGCAGCACGGGGGGGGGGGACGACATTCAGTACTTC
TRBV4-3	few	TRBJ2-1	TRBD2	CASSATSGRLYNEQFF	TGCGCCAGCAGCGCGACTAGCGGGAGGCTGTACAATGAGCAGTTCTTC
TRBV7-6	few	TRBJ2-7	NA	CASSSDLPYEQYF	TGTGCCAGCAGCTCGGACCTCCCCTACGAGCAGTACTTC
TRBV10-3	NA	TRBJ1-1	NA	CAISEWNTEAFF	TGTGCCATCAGTGAGTGGAACACTGAAGCTTTCTTT
TRBV30	NA	TRBJ2-1	TRBD2	CAWSVPTSGSPSYNEQFF	TGTGCCTGGAGTGTCCCCACTAGCGGGAGCCCCTCCTACAATGAGCAGTTCTTC
TRBV6-6	NA	TRBJ1-5	NA	CASSYVAAGQPQHF	TGTGCCAGCAGTTACGTGGCGGCAGGTCAGCCCCAGCATTTT
TRBV3-1	NA	TRBJ2-7	NA	CASSLRGVINEQYF	TGTGCCAGCAGCCTTAGAGGGGTAATCAACGAGCAGTACTTC
TRBV5-5	NA	TRBJ1-2	TRBD1	CASSLVQGTGYTF	TGTGCCAGCAGCTTGGTACAGGGGACTGGCTACACCTTC
TRBV7-2	NA	TRBJ2-7	TRBD2	CASSLSSGGPSYEQYF	TGTGCCAGCAGCTTGAGTAGCGGGGGGCCTTCCTACGAGCAGTACTTC
TRBV7-6	NA	TRBJ2-1	NA	CASSLIGDYNEQFF	TGTGCCAGCAGCTTAATAGGGGACTACAATGAGCAGTTCTTC
TRBV12-5	NA	TRBJ2-5	NA	CASGPGMTETQYF	TGTGCTAGTGGTCCGGGTATGACTGAGACCCAGTACTTC
TRBV12-3/TRBV12-4	NA	TRBJ2-5	TRBD1	CASRPRRDRGRQETQYF	TGTGCCAGCAGGCCTCGCCGGGACAGGGGACGTCAAGAGACCCAGTACTTC
TRBV7-2	NA	TRBJ2-7	TRBD1	CASSFVAPTGGWSYEQYF	TGTGCCAGCAGCTTTGTGGCACCCACAGGGGGCTGGTCCTACGAGCAGTACTTC
TRBV5-4	few	TRBJ2-3	NA	CASKFSGSTDTQYF	TGTGCCAGCAAATTCAGTGGCAGCACAGATACGCAGTATTTT
TRBV18	NA	TRBJ1-1	NA	CASSPTPWSPMNTEAFF	TGTGCCAGCTCACCCACCCCATGGAGCCCCATGAACACTGAAGCTTTCTTT
TRBV5-1	NA	TRBJ2-5	TRBD1	CASSLASTGEETQYF	TGCGCCAGCAGCTTGGCCTCCACAGGGGAAGAGACCCAGTACTTC
TRBV6-5	NA	TRBJ2-6	NA	CASSYTTGTGANVLTF	TGTGCCAGCAGTTACACTACAGGGACCGGGGCCAACGTCCTGACTTTC
TRBV28	NA	TRBJ1-5	NA	CASIPRPTYDQPQHF	TGTGCCAGCATACCCCGACCTACATACGACCAGCCCCAGCATTTT
TRBV10-3	NA	TRBJ2-1	TRBD2	CATERENGNEQFF	TGTGCCACAGAGCGGGAGAATGGCAATGAGCAGTTCTTC